This T cell receptor beta chain came from a study of T cells in Graves' hyperthyroidism and ophthalmopathy. This clonotype was found many times. Uncontrolled infection, other autoimmune disease, pregnancy or lactation led to exclusion. Amplification of TCR beta CDR3 regions was performed using RNA transcripts as template. The HTBI primer set drove a first-round RT-PCR of the TCR CDR3. MiXCR, run by TCRdb on the multiplex PCR reads, gives a single entry per CDR3 protein. Found here are some 620,000 distinct CDR3 sequences, about 17% of them singletons; the top ten hold 3.8%. The specimen was blood. The receptor's source is a woman aged 30 to 39 with Graves' hyperthyroidism.

The CDR3 protein is CASENTEAFF. The CDR3 DNA follows: TGTGCCAGCGAGAACACTGAAGCTTTCTTT. V usage is TRBV2 and J usage is TRBJ1-1; D remains ambiguous. CDR1 is SNHLY and CDR2 is FYNNEI in the germline V gene. The V and J ends lost 8 bases and 1 base respectively, with 2 bases between them. This CDR3 is built from 10 residues.